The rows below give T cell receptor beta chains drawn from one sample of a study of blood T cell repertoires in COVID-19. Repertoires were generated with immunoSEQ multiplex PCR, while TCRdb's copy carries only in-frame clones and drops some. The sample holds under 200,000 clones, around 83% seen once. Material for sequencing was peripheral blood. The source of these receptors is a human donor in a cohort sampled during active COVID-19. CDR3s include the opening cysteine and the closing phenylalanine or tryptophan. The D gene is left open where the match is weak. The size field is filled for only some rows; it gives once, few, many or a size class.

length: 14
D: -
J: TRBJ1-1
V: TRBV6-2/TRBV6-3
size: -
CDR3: CASSSTTPNTEAFF
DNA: TGTGCCAGCAGTTCCACGACACCGAACACTGAAGCTTTCTTT

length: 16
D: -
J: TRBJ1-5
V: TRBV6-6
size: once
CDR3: CASSYAADTLDQPQHF
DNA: TGTGCCAGCAGTTACGCCGCGGACACCCTAGATCAGCCCCAGCATTTT

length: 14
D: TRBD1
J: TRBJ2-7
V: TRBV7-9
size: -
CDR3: CASSLDRGSHEQYF
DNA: TGTGCCAGCAGTCTCGACAGGGGGTCCCACGAGCAGTACTTC

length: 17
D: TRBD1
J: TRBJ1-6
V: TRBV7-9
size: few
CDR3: CASSAGPGQGANSPLHF
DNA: TGTGCCAGCAGCGCAGGTCCGGGACAGGGGGCTAATTCACCCCTCCACTTT

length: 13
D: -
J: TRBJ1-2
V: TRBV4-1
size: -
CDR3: CASSPEGARGYTF
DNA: TGCGCCAGCAGCCCCGAAGGGGCTCGTGGCTACACCTTC

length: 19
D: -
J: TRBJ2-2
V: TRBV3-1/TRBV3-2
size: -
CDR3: CASSQGRHGSRMDTGELFF
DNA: TGTGCCAGCAGCCAAGGACGACACGGAAGCAGAATGGACACCGGGGAGCTGTTTTTT

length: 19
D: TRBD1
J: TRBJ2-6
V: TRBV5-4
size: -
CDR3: CASSPSGTGTTTGANVLTF
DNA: TGTGCCAGCAGCCCCTCCGGGACAGGTACGACAACTGGGGCCAACGTCCTGACTTTC

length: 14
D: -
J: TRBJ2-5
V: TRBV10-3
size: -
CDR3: CAIRYRDPKETQYF
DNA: TGTGCCATCAGGTACAGGGACCCCAAGGAGACCCAGTACTTC

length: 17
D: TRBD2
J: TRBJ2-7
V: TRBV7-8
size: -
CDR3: CASSLSAGTSGVNEQYF
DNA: TGTGCCAGCAGCTTATCAGCCGGGACTAGCGGGGTTAACGAGCAGTACTTC

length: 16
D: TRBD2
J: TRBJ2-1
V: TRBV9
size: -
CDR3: CASSVEGRGGYNEQFF
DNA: TGTGCCAGCAGCGTAGAAGGGCGGGGGGGATACAATGAGCAGTTCTTC

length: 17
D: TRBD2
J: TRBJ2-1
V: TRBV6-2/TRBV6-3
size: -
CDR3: CASSYKAGGLSYNEQFF
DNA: TGTGCCAGCAGTTACAAGGCGGGGGGCCTCTCCTACAATGAGCAGTTCTTC

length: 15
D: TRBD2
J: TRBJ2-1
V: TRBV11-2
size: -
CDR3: CASSRSGRAVDEQFF
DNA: TGTGCCAGCAGCCGTAGCGGGAGGGCCGTCGATGAGCAGTTCTTC

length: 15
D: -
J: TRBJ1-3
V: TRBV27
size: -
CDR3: CASSLSIISGNTIYF
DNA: TGTGCCAGCAGTTTAAGCATTATCTCTGGAAACACCATATATTTT

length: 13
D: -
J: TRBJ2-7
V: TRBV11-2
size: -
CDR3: CASSLGRGYEQYF
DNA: TGTGCCAGCAGCTTAGGCAGAGGCTACGAGCAGTACTTC

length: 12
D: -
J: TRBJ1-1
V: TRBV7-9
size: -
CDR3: CASSLEDTSVSF
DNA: TGTGCCAGCAGCTTAGAGGACACTTCCGTCTCTTTT

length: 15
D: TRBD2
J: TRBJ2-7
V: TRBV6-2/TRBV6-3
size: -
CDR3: CASSLSGGRTYEQYF
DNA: TGTGCCAGCAGCCTTAGCGGCGGGAGGACGTACGAGCAGTACTTC

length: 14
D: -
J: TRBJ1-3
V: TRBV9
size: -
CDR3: CASSTLGAGNTIYF
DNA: TGTGCCAGCAGCACCCTCGGAGCTGGAAACACCATATATTTT

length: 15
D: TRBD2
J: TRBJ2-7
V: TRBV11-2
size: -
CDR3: CASSLSGGFSYEQYF
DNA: TGTGCCAGCAGCTTAAGCGGGGGGTTCTCCTACGAGCAGTACTTC

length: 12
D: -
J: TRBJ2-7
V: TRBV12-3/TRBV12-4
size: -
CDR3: CASSLTRGEQYF
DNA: TGTGCCAGCAGTTTAACCAGAGGCGAGCAGTACTTC

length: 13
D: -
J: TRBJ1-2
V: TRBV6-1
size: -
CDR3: CASSEQQDYGYTF
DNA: TGTGCCAGCAGTGAGCAGCAGGACTATGGCTACACCTTC

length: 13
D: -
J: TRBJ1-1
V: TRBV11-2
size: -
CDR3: CASSFHGGTEAFF
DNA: TGTGCCAGCAGCTTTCACGGGGGCACTGAAGCTTTCTTT

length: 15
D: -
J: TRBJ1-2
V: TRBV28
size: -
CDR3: CASSLFPTAYYGYTF
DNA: TGTGCCAGCAGTTTATTCCCGACAGCTTACTATGGCTACACCTTC

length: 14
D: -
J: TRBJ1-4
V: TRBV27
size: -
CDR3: CASSPRWSNEKLFF
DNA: TGTGCCAGCAGTCCCCGTTGGAGTAATGAAAAACTGTTTTTT

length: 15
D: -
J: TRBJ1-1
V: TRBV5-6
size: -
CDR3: CASSFIGEGATEAFF
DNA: TGTGCCAGCAGCTTTATAGGGGAAGGGGCCACTGAAGCTTTCTTT

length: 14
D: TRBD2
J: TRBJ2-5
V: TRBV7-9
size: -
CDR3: CASSLLAGKETQYF
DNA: TGTGCCAGCAGCTTACTAGCGGGTAAAGAGACCCAGTACTTC

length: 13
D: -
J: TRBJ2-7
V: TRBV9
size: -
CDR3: CASSPQGGYEQYF
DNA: TGTGCCAGCAGCCCCCAGGGGGGCTACGAGCAGTACTTC

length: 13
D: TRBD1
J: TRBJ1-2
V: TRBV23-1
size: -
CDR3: CASGGWTGDGYTF
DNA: TGCGCCAGCGGAGGGTGGACAGGAGATGGCTACACCTTC

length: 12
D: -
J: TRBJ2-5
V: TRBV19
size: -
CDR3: CASSPAGETQYF
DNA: TGTGCCAGTAGTCCCGCGGGGGAGACCCAGTACTTC

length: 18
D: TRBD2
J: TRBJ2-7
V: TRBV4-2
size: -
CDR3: CASSQDRVLLAGGREQYF
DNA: TGTGCCAGCAGCCAAGATCGAGTCCTCCTAGCGGGGGGGCGCGAGCAGTACTTC

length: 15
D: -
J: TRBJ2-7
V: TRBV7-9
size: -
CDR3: CASSSTPSLSYEQYF
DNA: TGTGCCAGCAGCTCAACACCTAGCCTCTCCTACGAGCAGTACTTC

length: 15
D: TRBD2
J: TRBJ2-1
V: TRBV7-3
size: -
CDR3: CASSPSSGSSNEQFF
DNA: TGTGCCAGCAGCCCGTCTAGCGGGAGCAGCAATGAGCAGTTCTTC

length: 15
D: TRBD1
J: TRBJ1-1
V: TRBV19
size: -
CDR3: CASSVHRGFNTEAFF
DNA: TGTGCCAGTAGTGTTCACAGGGGGTTCAACACTGAAGCTTTCTTT

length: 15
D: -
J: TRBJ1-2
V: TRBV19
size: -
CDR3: CASSFGLSNYGGYTF
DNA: TGTGCCAGTAGTTTCGGACTCTCTAACTATGGTGGCTACACCTTC

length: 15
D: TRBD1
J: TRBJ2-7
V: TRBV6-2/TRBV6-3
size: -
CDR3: CASSRDRDRGGEQYF
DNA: TGTGCCAGCAGTAGAGATCGGGACAGGGGTGGGGAGCAGTACTTC

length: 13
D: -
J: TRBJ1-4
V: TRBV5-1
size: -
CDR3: CASSVDHPTGLFF
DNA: TGCGCCAGCAGCGTAGACCATCCAACGGGGCTGTTTTTT

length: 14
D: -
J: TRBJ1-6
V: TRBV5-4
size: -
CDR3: CASKEQGYNSPLHF
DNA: TGTGCCAGCAAGGAACAGGGCTATAATTCACCCCTCCACTTT

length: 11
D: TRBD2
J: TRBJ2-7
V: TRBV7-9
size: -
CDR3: CASSGSVEQYF
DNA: TGTGCCAGTAGCGGGAGCGTCGAGCAGTACTTC

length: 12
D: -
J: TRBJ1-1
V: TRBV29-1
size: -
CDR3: CSSTTENTEAFF
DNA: TGCAGCAGCACGACAGAGAACACTGAAGCTTTCTTT

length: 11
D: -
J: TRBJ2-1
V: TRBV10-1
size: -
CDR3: CASNSGQGKFF
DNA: TGCGCCAGCAATAGTGGGCAGGGCAAGTTCTTC

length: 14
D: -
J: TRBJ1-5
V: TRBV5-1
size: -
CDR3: CASSLGGGDQPQHF
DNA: TGCGCCAGCAGCTTGGGGGGGGGAGATCAGCCCCAGCATTTT

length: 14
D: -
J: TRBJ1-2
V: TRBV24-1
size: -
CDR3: CATSDLRTNYGYTF
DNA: TGTGCCACCAGTGATTTGCGGACAAACTATGGCTACACCTTC

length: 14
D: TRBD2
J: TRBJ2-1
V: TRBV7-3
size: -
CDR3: CASSAAGGHNEQFF
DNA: TGTGCCAGCAGCGCCGCGGGGGGGCACAATGAGCAGTTCTTC

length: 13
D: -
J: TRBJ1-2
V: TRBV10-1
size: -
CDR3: CASSDNSNYGYTF
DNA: TGCGCCAGCAGTGATAACAGCAACTATGGCTACACCTTC

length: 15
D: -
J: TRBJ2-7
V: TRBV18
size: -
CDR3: CASSPGGTTPYEQYF
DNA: TGTGCCAGCTCACCGGGCGGGACCACACCTTACGAGCAGTACTTC

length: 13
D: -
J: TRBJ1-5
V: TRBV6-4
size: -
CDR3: CASSANSNQPQHF
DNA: TGTGCCAGCAGTGCCAATAGCAATCAGCCCCAGCATTTT

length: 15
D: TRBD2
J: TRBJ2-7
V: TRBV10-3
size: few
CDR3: CAISESGGGPREQYF
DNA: TGTGCCATCAGTGAGTCTGGGGGAGGGCCAAGGGAGCAGTACTTC

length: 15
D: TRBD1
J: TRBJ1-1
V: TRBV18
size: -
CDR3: CASSPARQGNTEAFF
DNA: TGTGCCAGCTCACCCGCCCGACAGGGGAACACTGAAGCTTTCTTT

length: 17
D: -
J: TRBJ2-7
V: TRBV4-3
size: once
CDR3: CASSQGRRGQFPYEQYF
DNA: TGCGCCAGCAGCCAAGGGCGCCGTGGACAGTTTCCCTACGAGCAGTACTTC

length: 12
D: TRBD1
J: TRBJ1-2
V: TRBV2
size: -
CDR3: CASSPGGYGYTF
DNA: TGTGCCAGCAGCCCAGGGGGGTATGGCTACACCTTC

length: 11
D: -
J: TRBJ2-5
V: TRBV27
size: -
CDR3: CASTAGGTQYF
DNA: TGTGCCAGCACCGCGGGTGGGACCCAGTACTTC

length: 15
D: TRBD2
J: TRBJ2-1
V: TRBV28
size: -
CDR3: CASSTSGRAGDEQFF
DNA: TGTGCCAGCAGCACCAGCGGGAGGGCTGGGGATGAGCAGTTCTTC

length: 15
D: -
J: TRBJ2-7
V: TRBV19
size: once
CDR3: CASSPTTGSSYEQYF
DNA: TGTGCCAGTAGTCCCACCACAGGGAGCTCCTACGAGCAGTACTTC

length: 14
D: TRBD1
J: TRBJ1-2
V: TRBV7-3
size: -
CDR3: CASSLSRDSYGYTF
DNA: TGTGCCAGCAGCTTAAGTAGGGACAGCTATGGCTACACCTTC

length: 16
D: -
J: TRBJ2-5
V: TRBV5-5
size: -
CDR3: CASSASLLALQETQYF
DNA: TGTGCCAGCAGCGCCAGCCTTCTAGCGTTGCAAGAGACCCAGTACTTC

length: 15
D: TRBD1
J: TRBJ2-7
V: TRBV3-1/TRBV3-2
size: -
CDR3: CASSQEDRGSYEQYF
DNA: TGTGCCAGCAGCCAAGAAGACAGGGGGTCTTACGAGCAGTACTTC